One sample yielded the 25 T cell receptor beta chains listed below, sequenced in a study of OX40 agonist ivuxolimab in advanced cancers. Sequencing used immunoSEQ multiplex PCR; TCRdb keeps in-frame clones, though not all of them. Of tens of thousands of clones listed, over 75% are singletons. The sequencing used CD4+ or CD8+ T cells sorted from blood, collected in a trial of the OX40 agonist ivuxolimab. Receptors were obtained from an adult with an advanced solid tumor such as melanoma, head and neck, liver or kidney cancer.

The chain uses TRBV9 and TRBJ2-7; perhaps D is TRBD1 or TRBD2 (5 bases each). V shed 0 bases and J shed 0 bases, with 19 bases lying between them. This CDR3 spans 18 amino acids. The germline V gene has CDR1 SGDLS and CDR2 YYNGEE. The CDR3 DNA is TGTGCCAGCAGCGTAGGTTTTGGGACCGAATCGTTCTCCTACGAGCAGTACTTC. This sequence encodes CASSVGFGTESFSYEQYF.

This clone was seen a handful of times. The chain combines TRBV19 with TRBJ2-7; a possible D gene is TRBD1 (7 bases). Germline CDR1 and CDR2: LNHDA and SQIVND (reference sequence). The CDR3 contains 17 residues. With 0 bases removed from V and 2 bases from J, the gap between germline ends came to 17 bases. The CDR3 here is CASSIDVAGTVTYEQYF. CDR3 nucleotides: TGTGCCAGTAGTATAGATGTTGCGGGGACAGTTACCTACGAGCAGTACTTC.

This clone was seen once. V is TRBV30 and J is TRBJ1-2, with D maybe TRBD1 (5 bases). The CDR3 has 12 amino acids. V shed 4 bases and J shed 7 bases, with 13 bases lying between them. The germline V gene has CDR1 GTSNPN and CDR2 SVGIG (reference sequence). The CDR3 loop reads CAWIGSGLGYTF. In nucleotides, the CDR3 is TGTGCCTGGATTGGGTCAGGGCTTGGCTACACCTTC.

The chain uses TRBV7-2 and TRBJ1-3; D possibly corresponds to TRBD1 (6 bases). This CDR3 has 14 residues. Germline-derived CDR1 and CDR2 are SGHTA and FQGNSA. Trimming shortened V by 0 bases and J by 10 bases, and 13 bases separated the two germline ends. The CDR3 region has the DNA TGTGCCAGCAGCTTAGCAGGGACATCGTCTACCATATATTTT. This encodes CASSLAGTSSTIYF.

The V call is TRBV7-3, the J call TRBJ2-1; D unresolved. CDR1 and CDR2 from the germline V gene are SGHTA and FQGTGA. This CDR3 has 16 residues. Between the trimmed V and J ends, which lost 5 bases and 2 bases, there was a span of 16 bases. This CDR3 reads CASSHLRRLAYNEQFF. CDR3 nucleotides: TGTGCCAGCAGCCACCTGAGGCGATTGGCCTACAATGAGCAGTTCTTC.

This chain connects TRBV9 to TRBJ1-3; D gene uncertain. CDR3 length: 17 residues. Trimming removed 3 bases at V and 3 bases at J, with 19 bases between. The germline gives CDR1 SGDLS, CDR2 YYNGEE. CDR3 region: CASSANPAGLGGNTIYF. The CDR3 DNA reads TGTGCCAGCAGCGCCAACCCAGCGGGTCTAGGTGGAAACACCATATATTTT.

The J gene is TRBJ1-4, the V gene TRBV7-9, with 9 bases lining up with TRBD1. V was clipped by 5 bases and J by 6 bases; unmatched bases: 10. Germline V gives CDR1 SEHNR, CDR2 FQNEAQ (reference sequence). There are 16 residues in the CDR3. The CDR3 is CASSKNRGRVDEKLFF. The CDR3 DNA is TGTGCCAGCAGCAAGAACAGGGGGCGCGTAGATGAAAAACTGTTTTTT.

The rearrangement links TRBV18 to TRBJ1-3; perhaps TRBD1 as D (6 bases). The CDR3 totals 14 residues. Per the germline V gene, CDR1 is KGHSH and CDR2 is LQKENI. Trimming cost V 3 bases and J 8 bases, with 14 bases left between them. The CDR3 DNA reads as TGTGCCAGCTCACCGCGCCAGGGGCTGGACACCATATATTTT. Amino acid sequence: CASSPRQGLDTIYF.

This chain joins TRBV18 and TRBJ1-3, with D maybe TRBD1 (6 bases). The germline CDR1 and CDR2 sequences are KGHSH and LQKENI. The CDR3 contains 16 residues. V was shortened by 3 bases and J by 0 bases, with 12 bases between the two germline ends. CDR3 protein: CASSPTGQNSGNTIYF. DNA of the CDR3: TGTGCCAGCTCACCTACTGGACAGAACTCTGGAAACACCATATATTTT. The variable domain in full, with the rest retrieved from reference TRBV18 and TRBJ1-3, is NAGVMQNPRHLVRRRGQEARLRCSPMKGHSHVYWYRQLPEEGLKFMVYLQKENIIDESGMPKERFSAEFPKEGPSILRIQQVVRGDSAAYFCASSPTGQNSGNTIYFGEGSWLTVV.

V usage is TRBV6-1 and J usage is TRBJ1-4; D uncertain. The CDR3 loop spans 13 amino acids. The germline CDR1 and CDR2 sequences are MNHNS and SASEGT. V lost 3 bases and J 8 bases, leaving 10 bases between the germline ends. CDR3: CASSEPGSEKLFF. The CDR3 coding sequence is TGTGCCAGCAGTGAGCCCGGGAGCGAAAAACTGTTTTTT.

The sample holds one count of this clone. This chain connects TRBV28 to TRBJ2-2, with 9 bases that match TRBD1. Germline CDR1 reads MDHEN; CDR2 reads SYDVKM. Trimming at V came to 6 bases and at J to 1 base, leaving 3 bases not matched to a gene. The CDR3 contains 15 residues. The CDR3 protein is CASSPGQGNTGELFF. The CDR3 DNA follows: TGTGCCAGCAGCCCGGGACAGGGGAACACCGGGGAGCTGTTTTTT.

The V gene is TRBV23-1, the J gene TRBJ2-5; 8 bases line up with TRBD2. TRBV23-1 is treated as an ORF (open reading frame) with a function not yet certain. This CDR3 is 16 amino acids long. Losses at the gene ends were 2 bases for V and 2 bases for J; bases not matched to a gene: 7. The CDR3 sequence is CASSQVSGGVQETQYF. The CDR3 DNA follows: TGCGCCAGCAGTCAAGTGTCGGGGGGGGTTCAAGAGACCCAGTACTTC.

There are a few counts of this clone. This chain links TRBV11-2 with TRBJ1-1; a possible D gene is TRBD1 (6 bases). V was clipped by 3 bases and J by 1 base, with 12 bases between them. Germline CDR1 is SGHAT and CDR2 is FQNNGV. There are 15 residues in the CDR3. Written as DNA, the CDR3 is TGTGCCAGCAGCTTCTCGTCCAGGGGGAACACTGAAGCTTTCTTT. Protein product: CASSFSSRGNTEAFF.

The chain employs TRBV5-1 and TRBJ2-7; D is ambiguous. The germline gives CDR1 SGHRS, CDR2 YFSETQ. CDR3 length: 14 residues. The germline V and J ends were trimmed by 0 bases and 7 bases, with 14 bases remaining between them. The CDR3 protein is CASSLEGNRREQYF. Here the CDR3 DNA reads TGCGCCAGCAGCTTGGAGGGAAATCGCAGGGAGCAGTACTTC.

This clone was counted once. The chain combines TRBV28 with TRBJ2-7; maybe TRBD2 (6 bases). The V end lost 4 bases, the J end lost 0 bases, and 10 bases lay between the germline ends. This CDR3 is 14 amino acids long. Germline V gene sequence: CDR1 MDHEN, CDR2 SYDVKM. The CDR3 DNA reads as TGTGCCAGCAGTTGGGGACTCCTCTCCTACGAGCAGTACTTC. It codes for CASSWGLLSYEQYF.

The V call is TRBV10-3, the J call TRBJ1-1; a possible D gene is TRBD1 (5 bases). Between the trimmed V and J ends, which lost 6 bases and 1 base, there was a span of 9 bases. The length of the CDR3 is 13 residues. Germline-derived CDR1 and CDR2 are ENHRY and SYGVKD. CDR3 DNA sequence: TGTGCCATCAGGGCCACAGGGAACACTGAAGCTTTCTTT. This gives the protein CAIRATGNTEAFF.

The genes are TRBV7-8 and TRBJ2-3; tentatively, D is TRBD2 (6 bases). The CDR3 has 14 residues. Between the trimmed V and J ends, which lost 1 base and 7 bases, there was a span of 12 bases. Germline V gene data show CDR1 as SGHVS and CDR2 as FQNEAQ. The CDR3 DNA reads TGTGCCAGCAGCTTAGGGCGGAGGGGTTATACGCAGTATTTT. This codes for CASSLGRRGYTQYF. Filled out from reference TRBV7-8 and TRBJ2-3, the complete variable domain reads GAGVSQSPRYKVAKRGQDVALRCDPISGHVSLFWYQQALGQGPEFLTYFQNEAQLDKSGLPSDRFFAERPEGSVSTLKIQRTQQEDSAVYLCASSLGRRGYTQYFGPGTRLTVL.

This chain uses TRBV6-1 with TRBJ1-2, with D possibly TRBD1 on 5 matching bases. Germline V gene data show CDR1 as MNHNS and CDR2 as SASEGT. The CDR3 covers 12 residues. Trimming cost V 7 bases and J 5 bases, with 11 bases left between them. The CDR3, as DNA: TGTGCCAGCACCACGGAGGGGTATGGCTACACCTTC. Residues: CASTTEGYGYTF.

This sequence joins TRBV5-4 and TRBJ1-4; 9 bases line up with TRBD1. The CDR3 covers 15 residues. Germline trimming cut 0 bases from V and 8 bases from J; bases unmatched to any gene: 5. Germline CDR1 reads SGHNT; CDR2 reads YYREEE (reference sequence). The CDR3 protein is CASSLGQGVNEKLFF. For the CDR3, the DNA is TGTGCCAGCAGCTTGGGACAGGGGGTTAACGAAAAACTGTTTTTT.

This clone was recorded once. This sequence joins TRBV2 and TRBJ2-2; D gene ambiguous. Trimming pared 1 base from V and 1 base from J, leaving 4 bases between. The germline CDR1 and CDR2 sequences are SNHLY and FYNNEI. The CDR3 is 14 residues long. For the CDR3, the DNA is TGTGCCAGCAGTGAAGGTCGGAACACCGGGGAGCTGTTTTTT. It yields the protein CASSEGRNTGELFF.

J is TRBJ2-2 and V is TRBV7-8; 14 nucleotides line up with TRBD2. Germline CDR1 and CDR2: SGHVS and FQNEAQ. The CDR3 is 18 amino acids. With 5 bases clipped from V and 6 bases from J, the junction kept 11 bases outside the gene matches. CDR3 sequence (DNA): TGTGCCAGCAGCCCTGGGACTAGCGGGAGTTCTTGGGCCGGGGAGCTGTTTTTT. Amino acids: CASSPGTSGSSWAGELFF.

This sequence joins TRBV5-5 and TRBJ1-1, with D tentatively TRBD1 (5 bases). V was clipped by 4 bases and J by 0 bases, with 10 bases between them. The CDR3 extends over 14 amino acids. Germline values: CDR1 SGHKS, CDR2 YYEKEE (reference sequence). CDR3 coding DNA: TGTGCCAGCAGCCGACAGATGATGAACACTGAAGCTTTCTTT. This codes for CASSRQMMNTEAFF.

The chain links TRBV7-6 to TRBJ1-2; TRBD1 is a possible D gene (5 bases). Trimming took 1 base from V and 3 from J, leaving 15 bases between them. The CDR3 length is 16 residues. Germline loops: CDR1 SGHVS, CDR2 FNYEAQ. The chain's CDR3 is CASSLVEGPGDYGYTF. CDR3 bases: TGTGCCAGCAGCTTAGTAGAGGGACCTGGAGACTATGGCTACACCTTC.

This chain links TRBV11-1 with TRBJ2-5; 13 bases fit TRBD2. The CDR3 spans 17 residues. With V trimmed by 1 base and J by 2 bases, 4 bases remained unmatched. CDR1 is SGHAT and CDR2 is FQDESV in the germline V gene (reference sequence). For the CDR3, the DNA is TGTGCCAGCAGCTTAGGGGGGACTAGCGGGACTCAAGAGACCCAGTACTTC. Translation: CASSLGGTSGTQETQYF. The whole variable domain, remainder taken from reference TRBV11-1 and TRBJ2-5, is EAEVAQSPRYKITEKSQAVAFWCDPISGHATLYWYRQILGQGPELLVQFQDESVVDDSQLPKDRFSAERLKGVDSTLKIQPAELGDSAMYLCASSLGGTSGTQETQYFGPGTRLLVL.

The chain recombines TRBV30 with TRBJ1-6, with TRBD1 matching over 11 bases. The J segment lost 5 bases and the V segment lost 3 bases, leaving 6 bases of the junction unmatched. The V gene's germline CDR1 is GTSNPN and CDR2 SVGIG (reference sequence). This CDR3 is 16 amino acids long. CDR3 region: CAWRHLGQGDNSPLHF. The CDR3 region has the DNA TGTGCCTGGAGGCACCTGGGACAGGGGGATAATTCACCCCTCCACTTT.